This TCR beta chain appears in the sequencing data of a study of T cell repertoires in urothelial bladder cancer. Study context: The roughly 12 resected lesions were three cT0, three cTa, three cT1 and three cT2 or greater.

J lost 2 bases, V lost 3 bases, and 5 bases had no gene match. Germline CDR1 is MNHNS and CDR2 is SASEGT. The CDR3 is 15 amino acids. In the case of this clone: Its antigen remains unidentified.

Repertoires were generated with immunoSEQ multiplex PCR, while TCRdb's copy carries only in-frame clones and drops some. This table has about 6,400 clones, 70% to 75% appearing once. Study-wide results and caveats: Carcinoma specimens had fewer T cells than benign specimens. A single clone reached about 1.8% in benign versus up to roughly 15% in carcinoma.

Sequenced material: tumor-infiltrating cells from bladder cancer. The sequence derives from a human donor with urothelial carcinoma. This sequence joins TRBV6-1 and TRBJ2-5; 8 positions agree with TRBD2. This chain's CDR3 is CASSDPAGGQETQYF. In DNA, the CDR3 is TGTGCCAGCAGTGATCCCGCGGGGGGACAAGAGACCCAGTACTTC.